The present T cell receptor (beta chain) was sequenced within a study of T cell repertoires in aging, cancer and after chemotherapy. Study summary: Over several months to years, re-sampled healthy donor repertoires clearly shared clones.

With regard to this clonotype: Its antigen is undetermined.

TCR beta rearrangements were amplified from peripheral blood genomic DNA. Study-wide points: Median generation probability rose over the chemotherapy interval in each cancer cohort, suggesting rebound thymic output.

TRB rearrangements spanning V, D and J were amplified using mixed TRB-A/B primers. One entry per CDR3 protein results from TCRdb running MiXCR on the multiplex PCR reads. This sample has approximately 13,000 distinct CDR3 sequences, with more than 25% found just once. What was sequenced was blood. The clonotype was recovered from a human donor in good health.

The CDR3, as DNA: TGCGCCAGCAGCCCGGCGTGGGACGCCGGCCCAGATACGCAGTATTTT. The encoded protein is CASSPAWDAGPDTQYF. This chain links TRBV5-1 with TRBJ2-3; D possibly matches TRBD1 or TRBD2 (5 bases each). The V end was cut by 4 bases, the J end by 4 bases, with 19 bases between. Germline V CDR1 and CDR2: SGHRS, YFSETQ. The CDR3 is made up of 16 amino acids. The full variable domain, rest sourced from reference TRBV5-1 and TRBJ2-3, is KAGVTQTPRYLIKTRGQQVTLSCSPISGHRSVSWYQQTPGQGLQFLFEYFSETQRNKGNFPGRFSGRQFSNSRSEMNVSTLELGDSALYLCASSPAWDAGPDTQYFGPGTRLTVL.